This record looks at one TCR beta chain sequence and its context. Its cognate antigen has yet to be identified. Qualities for individual bases were not recorded, and no much larger clone is one base off. This sample was included in a study of T cells in tumors and immune-related adverse events (dated by TCRdb to the early 2020s). The immunoSEQ assay was used to amplify and sequence the TCR beta locus, producing bulk TCR Vbeta CDR3 data. Turning to the authors' computational methods: CDR3s were excluded if they were non-productive, were shorter than 7 amino acids, or did not start with C or end with F/W. Analysis was restricted to specimens with at least 1000 reads, and each clonotype was defined at the amino acid level. Clonality was calculated as 1 minus Pielou's evenness. Library sizes were equalized by abundance-weighted random subsampling with replacement, which was repeated 100 times so that 95% confidence intervals could be reported. The Morisita overlap index was used to quantify repertoire overlap, and the top 40 clones in each specimen were examined for overlap with the irAE. The source is immuneACCESS, and TCRdb retained only in-frame sequences with V and J called. Part of the clones is not carried over; for the studies checked, unresolved V genes explain less than half of this, and the remainder is unexplained. V and J calls and clone size are given by that table; D and trimming were obtained from the DNA. This sample gives around 22,000 clones in total; 80% to 95% of them show up just once. The ten largest clonotypes hold 1.3% of the sample.

In light of the paper, this sample's treatment or condition label describes: nivolumab (PD-1 blockade) given before sampling. The DNeasy Blood and Tissue Kit was used to extract DNA from the formalin-fixed paraffin-embedded specimens. The receptor's source is a female donor with metastatic renal cell carcinoma. The source material was lymph node tissue, sampled from a patient treated with anti-PD-1 therapy.

Here the CDR3 is given as CAAESDGVETQYF. The DNA is as follows: TGTGCTGCCGAGAGCGATGGGGTAGAGACCCAGTACTTC. The chain was built from TRBV25-1 and TRBJ2-5; the D gene cannot be resolved reliably. The germline V gene sets CDR1 to MGHDK and CDR2 to SYGVNS. From the cysteine up to the phenylalanine, the CDR3 has a length of 13 residues. CDR3 DNA only is kept here, 39 bases in frame from base 1.